The clone carrying this T cell receptor (beta chain) was found once. This specimen belongs to a study of T cell responses to AZD1222 COVID-19 vaccine. Libraries were prepared by immunoSEQ multiplex PCR; TCRdb keeps only in-frame clonotypes and omits some of them. The sample yields some 180,000 clones, approximately 92% seen once. The source material was peripheral blood, sampled on day 0 of AZD1222 vaccination. The receptor's source is an adult in good health.

This CDR3 reads CASSPDRGRRNTEAFF. In DNA, the CDR3 is TGTGCCAGCTCACCCGACAGGGGGCGCAGGAACACTGAAGCTTTCTTT. This chain uses TRBV18 with TRBJ1-1; TRBD1 agrees at 10 bases. Germline values: CDR1 KGHSH, CDR2 LQKENI. The CDR3 extends over 16 amino acids. The junction had 5 bases not matched to a gene; V was cut back by 3 bases and J by 1 base.